The present T cell receptor beta chain was sequenced within a study of blood T cell repertoires in COVID-19 (dated by TCRdb to between 2020 and 2021). With regard to the full study: Samples from collaborators originated in the United States, Italy and Spain and spanned both the acute and convalescent phases of COVID-19. The repertoires were released in a freely available public database meant as a resource for research on the immune response to SARS-CoV-2. A de-identified subject ID, COVID-19 status, age in years and sex were almost always included in the sample metadata. The dataset comprised deeply sampled blood TCRbeta repertoires from subjects exposed to, actively infected with, or recovered from COVID-19. Where available, HLA class I and class II types were obtained from metadata supplied by the sample provider rather than from assay-based typing. The prospective study material was composed of cDNA or gDNA derived from T cells, B-cell-depleted T cells, or PBMCs. The samples were drawn from two sources: the first 160 participants of the ongoing ImmuneRACE study, and 1,200 or so subjects contributed by 6 global collaborators.

One collaborating source in Seattle enrolled patients during active infection and followed them longitudinally through the course of disease. The collaborating institutions used their own protocols to collect whole blood in K2EDTA tubes. For TCRbeta analysis, collaborator samples were shipped as frozen whole blood, as isolated PBMCs, or as DNA extracted from either sample type. As to this clone: Its antigen remains undetermined. The sample holds no much larger clone one base away, and base qualities are not on file.

General conclusions and limits of the study: The quantity of clinical and demographic metadata differed by source and by participant and was supplied without curation.

TCRbeta CDR3 regions were amplified from genomic DNA using the immunoSEQ Assay, a bias-controlled multiplex PCR. For the original study's pipeline: Within the assay, amplification of reference gene primers was used to estimate how many nucleated cells each sample contained. To quantify the absolute abundance of each unique TCRbeta CDR3 rearrangement, sequence reads were collapsed and filtered. For each sample, productive Simpson clonality was calculated as the square root of Simpson's diversity index across productive rearrangements. This immuneACCESS table, as held by TCRdb, lists in-frame sequences with V and J called but not all clones. Of the missing ones, under half trace to an unresolved V gene in checked studies; the others have no known cause. The DNA was the basis for D and trimming; V, J and clone size are from that table. The sample contains approximately 70,000 clones, roughly 87% of them found a single time. The top ten constitute approximately 3.6% of the sample.

V loses 3 bases at its end and J loses 10 bases; junction bases beyond the gene matches: 13. The CDR3 sequence holds 16 residues, the cysteine and phenylalanine included. Of all the DNA, just the CDR3 is kept, 48 bases in frame from base 1. From the germline V gene, CDR1 is MGHRA and CDR2 is YSYEKL. Sequencing was done on a sample of peripheral blood. The sequence was collected from a woman aged 50 to 65 with COVID-19, enrolled during active disease. Recombination linked TRBV4-1 to TRBJ2-1, with 9 bases in between that match TRBD2. The CDR3 reads CASSHTGTSTTREQFF. The nucleotide sequence reads as follows: TGCGCCAGCAGCCATACCGGGACTAGCACAACTCGGGAGCAGTTCTTC.